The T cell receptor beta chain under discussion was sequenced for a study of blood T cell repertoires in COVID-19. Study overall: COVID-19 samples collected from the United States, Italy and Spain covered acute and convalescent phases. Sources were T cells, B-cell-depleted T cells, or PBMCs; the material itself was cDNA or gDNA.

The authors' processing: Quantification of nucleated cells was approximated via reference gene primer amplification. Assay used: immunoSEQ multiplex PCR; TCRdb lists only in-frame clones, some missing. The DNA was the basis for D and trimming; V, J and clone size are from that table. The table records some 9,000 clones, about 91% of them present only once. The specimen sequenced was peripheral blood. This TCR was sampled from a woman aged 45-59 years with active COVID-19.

The CDR3 is CATSGRDRGGSYNEQFF. The CDR3 nucleotides read TGTGCCACCAGTGGTCGGGACAGAGGGGGCTCCTACAATGAGCAGTTCTTC. The chain carries TRBV24-1 and TRBJ2-1; TRBD1 aligns across 7 bases. The CDR3 is made up of 17 amino acids. CDR1 and CDR2 from the germline V gene are KGHDR and SFDVKD. J was trimmed by 0 bases and V by 5 bases; bases with no gene match: 9.